What follows are 10 T cell receptor beta chains derived from one specimen sequenced in a study of identical twins. TCRdb used MiXCR to reprocess the 5' RACE reads, holding one entry per CDR3 protein. Here the sample spans a few hundred thousand distinct CDR3 sequences, approximately 9.6% being singletons. These same records also appear under a second study, on yellow fever vaccine responses in identical twins.

Source material: PBMCs. The receptors stem from a woman in her late teens or twenties in good health.

In its sample, this clonotype was seen many times. This chain links TRBV12-3 or TRBV12-4 with TRBJ1-2, with D possibly matching TRBD1 (6 bases). Trimming removed 1 base from V and 13 bases from J, with 13 bases in between. The CDR3 is made up of 12 amino acids. CDR3 coding DNA: TGTGCCAGCAGTTTAGTTCAGGGGACCGTCACCTTC. Protein: CASSLVQGTVTF.

The chain is built from TRBV3-1 and TRBJ2-3; the D gene is possibly TRBD1 (5 bases). The CDR3 length is 15 residues. V lost 7 bases, J lost 9 bases, and 23 bases lay in between. Per germline, CDR1 LGHDT and CDR2 YNNKEL (reference sequence). The CDR3 spells CASTKQGLGTQTQYF. The CDR3 nucleotides are TGTGCCAGCACCAAGCAGGGCCTTGGCACACAGACGCAGTATTTT.

This sequence joins TRBV7-9 and TRBJ1-2; possibly TRBD1 for D (5 bases). Trimming took 0 bases from V and 6 from J, leaving 8 bases between them. This CDR3 has 13 amino acids. The germline V gene has CDR1 SEHNR and CDR2 FQNEAQ (reference sequence). CDR3 nucleotide sequence: TGTGCCAGCAGCTTAGCCAGGGTCGATGGCTACACCTTC. Its translation is CASSLARVDGYTF.

This clonotype was picked up a small number of times. The V and J genes are TRBV12-3 or TRBV12-4 and TRBJ1-5, with D hard to call. Trimming stripped 6 bases from V and 5 bases from J, with 14 bases between. This CDR3 contains 14 residues. CDR3 in amino acids: CASSPPEGYQPQHF. The CDR3 DNA reads as TGTGCCAGCAGCCCACCCGAGGGCTATCAGCCCCAGCATTTT.

V gene TRBV29-1 combines with J gene TRBJ2-1; a weak D match, TRBD1 (6 bases). There are 14 residues in the CDR3. Germline CDR1 SQVTM, CDR2 ANQGSEA. The ends were cut back, 3 bases at V and 1 base at J, with 10 bases in the middle. CDR3 protein: CSVDRDTSYNEQFF. The DNA for the CDR3 is TGCAGCGTTGACAGGGACACTTCCTACAATGAGCAGTTCTTC.

The V gene is TRBV20-1, the J gene TRBJ2-5; D not certain. Germline CDR1 reads DFQATT; CDR2 reads SNEGSKA (reference sequence). Deletions cut 2 bases from V and 3 bases from J, with 7 bases between. The CDR3 loop spans 12 amino acids. CDR3 bases: TGCAGTGCTAGATCCGATAAAGAGACCCAGTACTTC. Its protein product is CSARSDKETQYF.

The chain links TRBV4-3 to TRBJ2-1; unclear D gene. This CDR3 has 16 amino acids. CDR1 is LGHNA, CDR2 YSLEER, per germline. Trimming took off 0 bases at V and 2 bases at J, with 11 bases between the two ends. The CDR3 bases are TGCGCCAGCAGCCAAGAAGGAAATGCTGCCTACAATGAGCAGTTCTTC. As protein: CASSQEGNAAYNEQFF.

This clonotype has ten or more counts. V gene TRBV11-2 combines with J gene TRBJ2-7; possibly TRBD2 for D (5 bases). Looked up from germline, CDR1 is SGHAT and CDR2 is FQNNGV. V was cut by 9 bases and J by 0 bases, with 18 bases left in between. The CDR3 runs to 15 residues. CDR3 residues: CASEPGMGNSYEQYF. CDR3 bases: TGTGCCAGTGAGCCGGGGATGGGGAACTCCTACGAGCAGTACTTC. Drawing the rest from reference TRBV11-2 and TRBJ2-7, the complete variable domain is EAGVAQSPRYKIIEKRQSVAFWCNPISGHATLYWYQQILGQGPKLLIQFQNNGVVDDSQLPKDRFSAERLKGVDSTLKIQPAKLEDSAVYLCASEPGMGNSYEQYFGPGTRLTVT.

The V and J genes are TRBV7-9 and TRBJ2-3, with 13 bases matching TRBD2. Germline loops: CDR1 SEHNR, CDR2 FQNEAQ (reference sequence). The CDR3 has 16 amino acids. With 4 bases clipped from V and 4 bases from J, the junction kept 5 bases outside the gene matches. The CDR3 DNA sequence: TGTGCCAGCAGCTCGCAACTAGCGGGAGGGGCAGATACGCAGTATTTT. It codes for CASSSQLAGGADTQYF.

This clonotype was seen at least ten times. The V gene is TRBV6-2 or TRBV6-3, the J gene TRBJ2-2; D unresolved. V was shortened by 5 bases and J by 7 bases, with 8 bases between the two germline ends. Germline CDR1 and CDR2: MNHEY and SVGEGT. The CDR3 spans 12 residues. Here the CDR3 DNA reads TGTGCCAGCAGTCGACATCTCGGGGAGCTGTTTTTT. The encoded protein is CASSRHLGELFF.